The clone carrying this TCR beta chain was found a few times. The entry originates in a study of T cells in Graves' hyperthyroidism and ophthalmopathy. Amplified regions were TCR beta CDR3 sequences from RNA transcripts. An initial round of RT-PCR targeting the TCR CDR3 relied on the HTBI primer set. TCRdb re-derived calls from the multiplex PCR reads in MiXCR, one entry per CDR3 protein. In the table there are under 350,000 distinct CDR3 sequences, 15% to 20% of which are singletons. The V end was cut by 0 bases, the J end by 7 bases, with 12 bases between. From germline, CDR1 is LGHDT and CDR2 YNNKEL (reference sequence). This CDR3 contains 14 residues.

The chain has TRBV3-1 and TRBJ2-5; D remains ambiguous. The specimen was blood. The TCR originated in a woman in her forties or fifties with Graves' hyperthyroidism. Written as DNA, the CDR3 is TGTGCCAGCAGCCAAGATGCCGGCTCCGGGACCCAGTACTTC. Translation gives CASSQDAGSGTQYF.